This T cell receptor beta chain was observed in a study of beta chain features in type 1 diabetes (dated by TCRdb to 2016 to 2019). Study-wide context: Patients and healthy donors did not differ in mean age, gender distribution, total cell number or subset yield. In the study, TCRB repertoires of sorted circulating CD4+ T cell subsets from recently diagnosed type 1 diabetes patients were compared with those of matched healthy donors. A total of just under 110,000,000 sorted cells were examined across all samples, and RNA yield correlated strongly with the number of cells per subset. Regulatory and stem cell-like memory subsets were isolated from only 8 patients and roughly eight healthy donors, whereas naive and central memory subsets came from all 30 or so donors. Study-wide conclusions, independent of this receptor: Type 1 diabetes patients showed a moderate but significant shortening of TCRB CDR3 length in all four CD4+ subsets. Because cDNA was sequenced instead of genomic DNA, highly expressing activated cells could be over-represented, though the groups showed no difference in activation or CD3 levels. At VDJ recombination sites, patients with type 1 diabetes made fewer insertions and deleted more nucleotides, a pattern implying thymic rearrangement abnormalities. Naive, central memory and regulatory TCRB repertoires appeared more similar among patients than among healthy donors. Shorter templates might be favored by PCR, yet because patient and control samples were amplified and corrected together, any such skew would affect both groups equally. Because small numbers of individuals were included in the HLA sub-analyses, any influence of HLA type on TCRB rearrangement was left unresolved.

A single peripheral blood draw of approximately 110 mL on average was collected from each donor into heparinised tubes. A BD FACSAria II was used to sort naive, central memory, regulatory and stem cell-like memory CD4+ T cells with a panel that included CD45RO, CCR7, CD25, CD127, CD95 and CD27. Purity was above 95% for every sorted population. PBMCs were separated immediately by Lymphoprep density gradient centrifugation and were stained directly, without being cultured. Samples were stained and sorted in pairs, with one healthy donor and one patient per experiment, so that batch effects were minimized. The High Capacity cDNA Reverse Transcription Kit was used to reverse transcribe all of the isolated RNA, meaning that expressed TCRB transcripts were what got sequenced. Deep immunoSEQ sequencing was applied to naive, central memory and regulatory T cell samples, giving an average of about 3.4 million total reads per sample. Sorted cells were lysed in RLT buffer and RNA was extracted with DNase-treated RNeasy Micro or Mini kits, depending on cell number. Each cell subset was processed separately to prevent cross-contamination, with patient and healthy donor samples processed together. Using the immunoSEQ multiplex PCR, TCRB sequences were amplified from cDNA into 87-bp fragments spanning the CDR3 region. Sequencing of the amplicons was performed on the Illumina HiSeq platform. The published analysis was carried out like this. PCR bias was corrected computationally using synthetic template baselines, and reads within Hamming distance 2 were collapsed, with unmergeable singletons discarded. Reads were aligned against IMGT so that V, D and J genes, CDR3 length and insertions or deletions at six rearrangement sites could be assigned. Within each subset, clonotype counts were normalized to sorted cell number, and only after that were true diversity and Gini coefficients computed with the tcR R package. The overlap coefficient, calculated on TCRB nucleotide sequences, was used to measure repertoire sharing. Out-of-frame TCRB sequences from naive cells were analyzed as a proxy for the pre-selection repertoire. In its TCRdb copy, this immuneACCESS table keeps in-frame sequences only and misses some clones. Where compared with another copy, unresolved V genes explain less than half of these, and the others have no known cause. That table furnishes V, J and clone size, whereas the DNA furnished D and trimming. This sample has about 360,000 clones in its table, and about 12% of those were observed once. Approximately 0.01% of the sample goes to the ten largest clones.

Points on this clone: No cognate antigen has been identified for it. Base qualities are not recorded, but no much larger clone differs from it by a single base.

CDR1 SNHLY and CDR2 FYNNEI are derived from the germline V gene. The junction shows trimming of 7 bases on V and 2 bases on J, and the gene matches do not reach 5 bases of it. There are 14 amino acids in the CDR3, from cysteine to phenylalanine inclusive. The read is trimmed to its CDR3 DNA, 42 bases read in frame from base 1. This sequence uses TRBV2 and TRBJ1-2, with TRBD1 matching 9 junction bases. The sequence was collected from a woman younger than 35 with type 1 diabetes. Sequenced sample: naive CD4+ T cells from blood. The meaning of the sample's cell subset or site label: true naive CD4+ T cells. This receptor carries the CDR3 CASTIGTGNYGYTF. Here is the DNA: TGTGCCAGCACCATAGGGACAGGGAACTATGGCTACACCTTC.